This TCR beta chain was observed in a study of T-cell reconstitution after alpha-beta-depleted transplantation in children. V shed 2 bases and J shed 7 bases, with 6 bases lying between them. Germline V gene lookup returns CDR1 MNHNY and CDR2 SVGAGI (reference sequence). The CDR3 extends over 11 amino acids. Many counts were recorded for this clonotype. Using unique molecular identifiers, the investigators prepared the TCRbeta library. TCRdb re-called the PCR reads with MiXCR, one entry per CDR3 protein. The table lists some 490,000 distinct CDR3 sequences, under 15% of them singletons. Sequenced material: PBMCs from the stem cell graft donor, taken from the stem cell graft. The TCR originated in a human donor who donated a stem cell graft to a child with combined immunodeficiency. The V gene is TRBV6-6, the J gene TRBJ2-7; D is unresolved. The CDR3 loop reads CASSYLGEQYF. CDR3 nucleotide sequence: TGTGCCAGCAGTTACCTGGGGGAGCAGTACTTC.